These 5 T cell receptor beta chains share one sample of origin, sequenced in a study of T cells after somatic rescue of genetic block. Generated by immunoSEQ multiplex PCR, the TCRdb table keeps only in-frame clones and is missing some. The table lists 7,500 to 9,500 clones, 80% to 85% of them singletons. Input material: peripheral blood mononuclear cells (PBMCs). The source of these receptors is a boy between 10 and 17 years old.

This clone was seen a handful of times. In nucleotides, the CDR3 is TGTGCCAGCAGCGCAGACAGGGGGTCCTACGAGCAGTACTTC. Its protein product is CASSADRGSYEQYF. V is TRBV5-4 and J is TRBJ2-7, with TRBD1 matching over 9 bases. Germline trimming cut 4 bases from V and 1 base from J; bases unmatched to any gene: 3. The CDR3 is 14 residues long. CDR1 is SGHNT, CDR2 YYREEE, per germline (reference sequence).

This clone was observed a few times. The V gene is TRBV4-3, the J gene TRBJ2-1; TRBD2 agrees at 9 bases. Germline V gene data show CDR1 as LGHNA and CDR2 as YSLEER. This CDR3 has 16 residues. V dropped 0 bases and J dropped 4; count of bases not matched to a gene: 4. CDR3 sequence: CASSQDPSGKYNEQFF. CDR3 DNA: TGCGCCAGCAGCCAAGACCCTAGCGGGAAATACAATGAGCAGTTCTTC.

In this sample, this clone turned up once. The V call is TRBV28, the J call TRBJ2-5; 7 bases match TRBD2. Germline trimming cut 2 bases from V and 2 bases from J; bases unmatched to any gene: 8. The CDR3 has 16 amino acids. In germline, CDR1 is MDHEN, CDR2 SYDVKM. The DNA for the CDR3 is TGTGCCAGCAGTTTAACTAGCGCCGGATTACAAGAGACCCAGTACTTC. It is translated as CASSLTSAGLQETQYF. Complete variable domain (other parts from reference TRBV28 and TRBJ2-5): DVKVTQSSRYLVKRTGEKVFLECVQDMDHENMFWYRQDPGLGLRLIYFSYDVKMKEKGDIPEGYSVSREKKERFSLILESASTNQTSMYLCASSLTSAGLQETQYFGPGTRLLVL.

The chain uses TRBV6-5 and TRBJ2-5; D unclear. The J call may be mistaken, given a closer DNA end match to TRBJ2-7. This CDR3 region has 13 residues. CDR1 is MNHEY, CDR2 SVGAGI, per germline. CDR3 sequence: CASSYMANYEQYF. CDR3 in DNA: TGTGCCAGCAGTTACATGGCTAACTACGAGCAGTACTTC.

This clone was seen a handful of times. Here the CDR3 DNA reads TGTGCCAGCAGCTTAGTACTAGCGGACAATGAGCAGTTCTTC. Translation gives CASSLVLADNEQFF. The V call is TRBV11-3, the J call TRBJ2-1; 8 nucleotides match TRBD2. Losses at the gene ends were 1 base for V and 5 bases for J; bases not matched to a gene: 1. The CDR3 is made up of 14 amino acids. Germline V CDR1 and CDR2: SGHNT, YENEEA.